Included here is one T cell receptor (beta chain) sequence, with context. Antigen: not known. Germline CDR1 is MNHEY and CDR2 is SVGEGT. V shed 0 bases and J 4 bases; nucleotides not matched to a gene: 5. The CDR3 runs 16 residues. A single record per CDR3 protein comes from TCRdb applying MiXCR to the reads. Here the sample spans about 180,000 distinct CDR3 sequences, roughly a sixth being singletons. The entry originates in a study of T cell repertoires in cytomegalovirus infection. For the study at large: Through public TCR beta signatures, both CMV infection and matching HLA type were indicated. Broader study findings: Carriers of CMV and the relevant HLA type were discriminated by public TCR beta frequency. HLA-C-restricted, CMV-specific TCR beta clonotypes were dominant ex vivo.

J is TRBJ1-5 and V is TRBV6-2 or TRBV6-3, with TRBD1 matching over 8 bases. Source material: CD8+ T cells from PBMCs. The receptor's source is a human donor in good health (CMV status not recorded). Some clones in this sample may be carry-over from other donors' samples. DNA for the CDR3: TGTGCCAGCAGTTACTCGACAGGGGTGGGGAATCAGCCCCAGCATTTT. Amino acids: CASSYSTGVGNQPQHF.